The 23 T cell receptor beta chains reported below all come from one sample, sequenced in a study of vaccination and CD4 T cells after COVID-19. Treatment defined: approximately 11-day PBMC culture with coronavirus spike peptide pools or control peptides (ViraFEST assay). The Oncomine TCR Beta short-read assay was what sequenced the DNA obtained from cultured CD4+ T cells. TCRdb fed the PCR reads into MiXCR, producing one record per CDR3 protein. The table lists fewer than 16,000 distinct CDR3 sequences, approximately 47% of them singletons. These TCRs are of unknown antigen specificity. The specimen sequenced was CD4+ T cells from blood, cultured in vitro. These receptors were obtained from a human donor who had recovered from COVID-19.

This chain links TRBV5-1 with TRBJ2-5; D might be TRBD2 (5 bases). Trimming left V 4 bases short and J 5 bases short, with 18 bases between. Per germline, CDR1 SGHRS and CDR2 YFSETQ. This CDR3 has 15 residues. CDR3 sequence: CASSGLGEGAETQYF. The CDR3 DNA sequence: TGCGCCAGCAGCGGCTTGGGAGAGGGAGCGGAGACCCAGTACTTC.

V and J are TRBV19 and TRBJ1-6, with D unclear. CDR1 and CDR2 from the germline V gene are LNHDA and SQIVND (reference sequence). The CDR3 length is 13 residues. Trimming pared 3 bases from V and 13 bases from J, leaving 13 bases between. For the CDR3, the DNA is TGTGCCAGTAGTATTTCCGGCGGCTGGCCCCTCCACTTT. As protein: CASSISGGWPLHF. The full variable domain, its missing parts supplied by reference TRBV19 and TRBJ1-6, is DGGITQSPKYLFRKEGQNVTLSCEQNLNHDAMYWYRQDPGQGLRLIYYSQIVNDFQKGDIAEGYSVSREKKESFPLTVTSAQKNPTAFYLCASSISGGWPLHFGNGTRLTVT.

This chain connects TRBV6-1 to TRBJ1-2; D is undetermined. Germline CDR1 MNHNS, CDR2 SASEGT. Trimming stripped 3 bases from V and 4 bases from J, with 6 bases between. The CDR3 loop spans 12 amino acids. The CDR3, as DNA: TGTGCCAGCAGTGACGCAATCTATGGCTACACCTTC. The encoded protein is CASSDAIYGYTF.

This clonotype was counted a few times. The CDR3 DNA reads TGCAGTGCCTTGGACGTCGGAAACACCATATATTTT. The encoded protein is CSALDVGNTIYF. The chain uses TRBV20-1 and TRBJ1-3; D remains ambiguous. This CDR3 region has 12 residues. V lost 6 bases, J lost 4 bases, and 10 bases lay in between. CDR1 DFQATT and CDR2 SNEGSKA come from the germline V gene (reference sequence).

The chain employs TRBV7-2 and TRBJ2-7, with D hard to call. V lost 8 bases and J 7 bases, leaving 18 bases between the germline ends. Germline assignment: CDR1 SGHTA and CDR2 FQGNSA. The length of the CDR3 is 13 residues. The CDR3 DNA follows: TGTGCCAGCGGCAAGATTTGGGGTCGAGAGCAGTACTTC. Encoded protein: CASGKIWGREQYF. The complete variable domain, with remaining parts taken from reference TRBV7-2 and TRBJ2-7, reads GAGVSQSPSNKVTEKGKDVELRCDPISGHTALYWYRQSLGQGLEFLIYFQGNSAPDKSGLPSDRFSAERTGGSVSTLTIQRTQQEDSAVYLCASGKIWGREQYFGPGTRLTVT.

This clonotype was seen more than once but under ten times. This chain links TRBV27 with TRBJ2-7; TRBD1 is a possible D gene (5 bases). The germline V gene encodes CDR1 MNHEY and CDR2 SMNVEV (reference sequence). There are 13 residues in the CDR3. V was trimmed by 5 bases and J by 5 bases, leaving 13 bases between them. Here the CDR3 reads CASSTPRTHEQYF. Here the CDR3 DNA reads TGTGCCAGCAGTACCCCTAGGACACACGAGCAGTACTTC.

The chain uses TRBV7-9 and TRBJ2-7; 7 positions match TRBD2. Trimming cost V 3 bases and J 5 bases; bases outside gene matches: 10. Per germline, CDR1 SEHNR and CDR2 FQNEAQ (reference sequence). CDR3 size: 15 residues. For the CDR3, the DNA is TGTGCCAGCAGCTTCCCGAACGGGGGGACCCACGAGCAGTACTTC. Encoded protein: CASSFPNGGTHEQYF.

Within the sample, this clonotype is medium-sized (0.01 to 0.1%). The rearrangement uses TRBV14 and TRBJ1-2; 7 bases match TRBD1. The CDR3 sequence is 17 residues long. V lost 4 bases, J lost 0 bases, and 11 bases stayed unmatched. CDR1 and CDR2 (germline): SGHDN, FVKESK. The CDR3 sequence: CASSPRGTVEANYGYTF. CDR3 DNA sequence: TGTGCCAGCAGCCCCCGTGGGACAGTTGAAGCTAACTATGGCTACACCTTC.

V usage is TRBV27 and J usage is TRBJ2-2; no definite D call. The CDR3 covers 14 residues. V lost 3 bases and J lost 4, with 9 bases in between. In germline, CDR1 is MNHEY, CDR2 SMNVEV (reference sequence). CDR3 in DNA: TGTGCCAGCAGTTTTAGAGGAATCACCGGGGAGCTGTTTTTT. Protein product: CASSFRGITGELFF.

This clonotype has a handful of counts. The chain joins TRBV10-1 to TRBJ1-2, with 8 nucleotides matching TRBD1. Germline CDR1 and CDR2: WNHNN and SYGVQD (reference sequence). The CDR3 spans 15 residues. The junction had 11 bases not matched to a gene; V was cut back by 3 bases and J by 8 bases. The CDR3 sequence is CASSDPGPDRGGYTF. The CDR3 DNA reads TGCGCCAGCAGTGACCCCGGTCCCGACAGGGGCGGCTACACCTTC.

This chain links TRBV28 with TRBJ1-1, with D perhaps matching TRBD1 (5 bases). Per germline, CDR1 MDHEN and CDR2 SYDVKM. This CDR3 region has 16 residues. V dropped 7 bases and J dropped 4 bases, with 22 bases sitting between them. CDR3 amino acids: CASNLRRTNVGTEAFF. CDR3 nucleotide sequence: TGTGCCAGCAACCTGAGACGGACAAACGTGGGCACTGAAGCTTTCTTT.

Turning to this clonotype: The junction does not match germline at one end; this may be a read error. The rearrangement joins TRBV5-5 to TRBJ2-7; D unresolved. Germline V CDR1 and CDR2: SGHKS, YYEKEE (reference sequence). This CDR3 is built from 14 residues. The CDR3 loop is CASSLQFGPLRRDF. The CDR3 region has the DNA TGTGCCAGCAGCTTACAATTCGGGCCCCTACGAAGGGACTTC.

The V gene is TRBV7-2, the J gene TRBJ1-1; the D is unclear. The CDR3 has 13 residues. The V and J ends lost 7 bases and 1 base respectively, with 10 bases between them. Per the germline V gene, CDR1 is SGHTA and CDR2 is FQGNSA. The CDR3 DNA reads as TGTGCCAGCAACTATGCCCCGAACACTGAAGCTTTCTTT. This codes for CASNYAPNTEAFF.

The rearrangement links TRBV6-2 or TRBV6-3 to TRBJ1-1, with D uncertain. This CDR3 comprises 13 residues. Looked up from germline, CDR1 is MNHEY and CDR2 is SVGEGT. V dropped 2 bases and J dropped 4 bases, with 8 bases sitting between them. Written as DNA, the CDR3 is TGTGCCAGCAGTTACGTGGGGTTCACTGAAGCTTTCTTT. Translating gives CASSYVGFTEAFF.

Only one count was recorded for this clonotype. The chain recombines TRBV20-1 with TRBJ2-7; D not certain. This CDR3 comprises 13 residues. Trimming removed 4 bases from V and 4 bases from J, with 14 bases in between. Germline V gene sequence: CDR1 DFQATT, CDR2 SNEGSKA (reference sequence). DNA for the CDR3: TGCAGTGCTATGAGCACTTTCCTTTACGAGCAGTACTTC. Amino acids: CSAMSTFLYEQYF.

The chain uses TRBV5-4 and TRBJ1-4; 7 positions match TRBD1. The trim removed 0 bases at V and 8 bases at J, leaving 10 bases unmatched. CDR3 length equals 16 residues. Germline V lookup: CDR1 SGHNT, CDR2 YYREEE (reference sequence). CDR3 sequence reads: CASSLGGAEGAEKLFF. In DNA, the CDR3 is TGTGCCAGCAGCTTGGGGGGGGCTGAGGGGGCCGAAAAACTGTTTTTT. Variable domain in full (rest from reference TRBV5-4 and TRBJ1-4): ETGVTQSPTHLIKTRGQQVTLRCSSQSGHNTVSWYQQALGQGPQFIFQYYREEENGRGNFPPRFSGLQFPNYSSELNVNALELDDSALYLCASSLGGAEGAEKLFFGSGTQLSVL.

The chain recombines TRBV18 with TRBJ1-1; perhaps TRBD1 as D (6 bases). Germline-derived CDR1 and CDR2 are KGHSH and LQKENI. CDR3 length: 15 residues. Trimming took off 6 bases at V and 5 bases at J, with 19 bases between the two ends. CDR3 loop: CASSLNRAGGTEAFF. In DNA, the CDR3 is TGTGCCAGCTCTCTAAACAGGGCCGGGGGTACTGAAGCTTTCTTT.

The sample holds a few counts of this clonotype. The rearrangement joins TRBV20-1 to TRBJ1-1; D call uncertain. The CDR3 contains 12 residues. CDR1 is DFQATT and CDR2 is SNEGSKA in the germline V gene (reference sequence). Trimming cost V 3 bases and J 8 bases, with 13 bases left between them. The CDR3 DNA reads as TGCAGTGCTAGCGACCCCGGGGAGGAAGCTTTCTTT. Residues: CSASDPGEEAFF.

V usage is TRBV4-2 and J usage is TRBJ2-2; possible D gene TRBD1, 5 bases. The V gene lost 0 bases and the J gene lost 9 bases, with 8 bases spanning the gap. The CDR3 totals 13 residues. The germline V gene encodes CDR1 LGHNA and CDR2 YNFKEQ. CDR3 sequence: CASSQDKGRELFF. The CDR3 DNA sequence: TGTGCCAGCAGCCAAGATAAGGGGCGGGAGCTGTTTTTT.

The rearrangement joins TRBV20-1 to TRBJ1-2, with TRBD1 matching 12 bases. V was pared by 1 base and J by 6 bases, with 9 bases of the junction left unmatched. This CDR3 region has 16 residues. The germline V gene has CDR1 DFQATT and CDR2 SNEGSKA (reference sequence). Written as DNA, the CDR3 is TGCAGTGCTAGAGGGGGGACAGGGGGCCCGCCCCATGGCTACACCTTC. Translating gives CSARGGTGGPPHGYTF.

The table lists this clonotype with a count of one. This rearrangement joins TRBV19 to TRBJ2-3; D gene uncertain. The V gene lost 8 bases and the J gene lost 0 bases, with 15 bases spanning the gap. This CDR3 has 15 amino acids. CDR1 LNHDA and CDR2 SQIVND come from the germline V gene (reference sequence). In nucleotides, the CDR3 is TGTGCCAGTTCGCAATCGGGCCCTAGCACAGATACGCAGTATTTT. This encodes CASSQSGPSTDTQYF.

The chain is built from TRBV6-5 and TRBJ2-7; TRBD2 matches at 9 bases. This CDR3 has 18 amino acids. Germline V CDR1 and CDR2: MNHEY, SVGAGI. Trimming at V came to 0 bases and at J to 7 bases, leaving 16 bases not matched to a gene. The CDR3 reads CASSYSLAGRNVVEEQYF. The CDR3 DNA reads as TGTGCCAGCAGTTACTCGCTAGCGGGGAGAAACGTCGTTGAGGAGCAGTACTTC.

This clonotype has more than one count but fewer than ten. The CDR3 loop is CASSPIWTSGTRWITGELFF. The CDR3 DNA reads as TGTGCCAGCAGCCCCATCTGGACTAGCGGGACACGATGGATCACCGGGGAGCTGTTTTTT. This chain connects TRBV7-2 to TRBJ2-2; 12 bases line up with TRBD2. The germline V gene encodes CDR1 SGHTA and CDR2 FQGNSA. The CDR3 sequence is 20 residues long. The V segment lost 5 bases and the J segment 4 bases; nucleotides outside the gene matches: 17.